This is a list of T cell receptor beta chains from one sample in a study of blood T cell repertoires in COVID-19. This table comes from immunoSEQ multiplex PCR, and its TCRdb copy is limited to in-frame clones, with some not included. The sample yields about 32,000 clones, 86% seen once. Sample: peripheral blood. The receptors stem from a woman aged 80 or over with active or convalescent COVID-19. The CDR3 runs from the conserved cysteine through the conserved F or W. Each record gives: CDR3 length, D gene, clone size, V gene, J gene, CDR3 DNA, CDR3 protein. A D gene is named only where the DNA matches it firmly. Only part of the rows carry a size: once, few, many, or a class if the clone is expanded.

15	-	-	TRBV6-5	TRBJ1-5	TGTGCCAGCAGGGGTGGCGGTGCTCGCAATCAGCCCCAGCATTTT	CASRGGGARNQPQHF
14	-	-	TRBV2	TRBJ2-5	TGTGCCAGCAGTGTCGGGACGGGGGATACGGCCCAGTACTTC	CASSVGTGDTAQYF
14	-	-	TRBV6-1	TRBJ1-5	TGTGCCAGCAGTGAATTCGGGGGAAATCAGCCCCAGCATTTT	CASSEFGGNQPQHF
15	-	-	TRBV11-2	TRBJ2-7	TGTGCCAGCAGCCCAGACGTTGCGGGAACCTACGAGCAGTACTTC	CASSPDVAGTYEQYF
15	TRBD1	-	TRBV5-4	TRBJ1-2	TGTGCCAGCAGCCCTAGGACACAGGGGCACTATGGCTACACCTTC	CASSPRTQGHYGYTF
13	-	-	TRBV15	TRBJ2-7	TGTGCCACCAGCAGAGGGAGGGAATACGAGCAGTACTTC	CATSRGREYEQYF
15	TRBD1	once	TRBV9	TRBJ1-2	TGTGCCAGCAGCCCTCGGGACAGGGTTGAGGGCGGCTACACCTTC	CASSPRDRVEGGYTF
15	-	-	TRBV7-9	TRBJ1-2	TGTGCCAGCAGCCTAGGGGCCAGGGCAGGCTATGGCTACACCTTC	CASSLGARAGYGYTF
13	-	-	TRBV3-1/TRBV3-2	TRBJ1-1	TGTGCCAGCGTGCTGGGCTCGAACACTGAAGCTTTCTTT	CASVLGSNTEAFF
16	TRBD1	-	TRBV7-6	TRBJ2-3	TGTGCCAGCAGCCTCGGACAGGGAGGCACCTCGGATACGCAGTATTTT	CASSLGQGGTSDTQYF
13	-	-	TRBV12-3/TRBV12-4	TRBJ1-1	TGTGCCAGCAGAGGACAGTTGGGCACTGAAGCTTTCTTT	CASRGQLGTEAFF
14	-	-	TRBV19	TRBJ1-5	TGTGCCAGCCGAGTGGCAGGGAACAATCAGCCCCAGCATTTT	CASRVAGNNQPQHF
15	TRBD1	-	TRBV7-3	TRBJ2-1	TGTGCCAGCAGCCAGGGGACAGGGTTCTACAATGAGCAGTTCTTC	CASSQGTGFYNEQFF
15	-	-	TRBV10-1	TRBJ2-7	TGCGCCAGCAGTCCCACTGACAGGACGGACGACGAGCAGTACTTC	CASSPTDRTDDEQYF
14	-	-	TRBV7-2	TRBJ2-3	TGTGCCAGCAGCTTAGTTAGCAGCACAGATACGCAGTATTTT	CASSLVSSTDTQYF
14	-	-	TRBV3-1/TRBV3-2	TRBJ1-6	TGTGCCAGCAGCCACCGCGGGGAAAATTCACCCCTCCACTTT	CASSHRGENSPLHF
15	TRBD2	-	TRBV6-4	TRBJ2-3	TGTGCCAGCAGTGAAATGGGGGGGGGCACAGATACGCAGTATTTT	CASSEMGGGTDTQYF
14	TRBD1	-	TRBV2	TRBJ1-4	TGTGCCAGCAGTGTTCTGACAGGGGGGGAAAAACTGTTTTTT	CASSVLTGGEKLFF